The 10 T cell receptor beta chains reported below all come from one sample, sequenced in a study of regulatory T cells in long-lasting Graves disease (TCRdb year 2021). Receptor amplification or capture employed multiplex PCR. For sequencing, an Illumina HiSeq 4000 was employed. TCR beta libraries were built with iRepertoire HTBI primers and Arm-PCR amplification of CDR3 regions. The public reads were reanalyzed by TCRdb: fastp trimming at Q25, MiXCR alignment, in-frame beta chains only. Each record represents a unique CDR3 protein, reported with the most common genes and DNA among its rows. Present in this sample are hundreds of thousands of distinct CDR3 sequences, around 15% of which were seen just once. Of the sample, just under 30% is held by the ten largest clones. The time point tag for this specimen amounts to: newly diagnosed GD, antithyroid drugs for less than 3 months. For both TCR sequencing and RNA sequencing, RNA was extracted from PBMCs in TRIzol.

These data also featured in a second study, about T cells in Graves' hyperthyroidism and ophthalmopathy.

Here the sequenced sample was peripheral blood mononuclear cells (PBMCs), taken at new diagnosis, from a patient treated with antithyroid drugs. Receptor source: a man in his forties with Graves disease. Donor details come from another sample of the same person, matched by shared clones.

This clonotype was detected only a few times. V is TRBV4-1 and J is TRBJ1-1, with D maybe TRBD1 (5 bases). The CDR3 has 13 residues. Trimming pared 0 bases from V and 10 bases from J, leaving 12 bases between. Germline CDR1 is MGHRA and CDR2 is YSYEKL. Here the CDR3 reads CASSQDRTSGAFF. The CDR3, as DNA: TGCGCCAGCAGCCAAGATCGGACAAGTGGAGCTTTCTTT.

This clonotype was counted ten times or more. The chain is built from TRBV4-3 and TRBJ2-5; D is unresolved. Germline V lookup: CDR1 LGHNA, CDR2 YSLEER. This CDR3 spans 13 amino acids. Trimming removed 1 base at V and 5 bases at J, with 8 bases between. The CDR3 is CASSQVGQETQYF. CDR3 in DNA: TGCGCCAGCAGCCAAGTTGGCCAGGAGACCCAGTACTTC.

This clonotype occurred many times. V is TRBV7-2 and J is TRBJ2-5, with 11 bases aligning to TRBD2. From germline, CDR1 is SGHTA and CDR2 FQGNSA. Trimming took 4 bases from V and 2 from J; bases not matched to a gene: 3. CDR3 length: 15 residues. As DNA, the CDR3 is TGTGCCAGCAGCTCGGGGACTAGCGGACAAGAGACCCAGTACTTC. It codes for CASSSGTSGQETQYF.

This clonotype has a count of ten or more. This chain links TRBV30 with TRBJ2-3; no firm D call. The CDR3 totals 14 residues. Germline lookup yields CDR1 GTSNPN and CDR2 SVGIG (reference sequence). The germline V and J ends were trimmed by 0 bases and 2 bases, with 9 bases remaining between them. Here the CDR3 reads CAWSVLGPTDTQYF. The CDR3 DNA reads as TGTGCCTGGAGTGTACTGGGTCCCACAGATACGCAGTATTTT.

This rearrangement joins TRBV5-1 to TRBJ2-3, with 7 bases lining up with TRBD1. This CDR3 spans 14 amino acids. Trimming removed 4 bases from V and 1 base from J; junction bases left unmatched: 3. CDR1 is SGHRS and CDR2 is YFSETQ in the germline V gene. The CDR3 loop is CASSDRVGTDTQYF. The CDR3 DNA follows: TGCGCCAGCAGCGACAGGGTAGGCACAGATACGCAGTATTTT.

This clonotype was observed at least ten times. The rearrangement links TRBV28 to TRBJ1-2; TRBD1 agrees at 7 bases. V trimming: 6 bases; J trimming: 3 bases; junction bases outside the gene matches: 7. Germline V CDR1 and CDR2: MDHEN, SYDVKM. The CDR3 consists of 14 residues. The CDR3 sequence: CASSLVGGDYGYTF. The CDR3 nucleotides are TGTGCCAGCAGCTTGGTAGGGGGCGACTATGGCTACACCTTC.

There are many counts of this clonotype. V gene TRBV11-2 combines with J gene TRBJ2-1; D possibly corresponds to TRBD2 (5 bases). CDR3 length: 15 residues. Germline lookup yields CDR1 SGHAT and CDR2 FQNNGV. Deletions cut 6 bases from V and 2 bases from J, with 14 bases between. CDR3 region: CASRRRPGTYNEQFF. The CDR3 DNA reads TGTGCCAGCAGACGGAGGCCTGGAACCTACAATGAGCAGTTCTTC.

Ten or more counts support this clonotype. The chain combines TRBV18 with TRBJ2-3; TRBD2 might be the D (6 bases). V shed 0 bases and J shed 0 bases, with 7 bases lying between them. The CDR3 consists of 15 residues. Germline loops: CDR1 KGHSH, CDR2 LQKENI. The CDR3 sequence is CASSPPSGSTDTQYF. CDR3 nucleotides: TGTGCCAGCTCACCACCCAGCGGGAGCACAGATACGCAGTATTTT.

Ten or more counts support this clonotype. The CDR3 coding sequence is TGTGCCAGCACCCGCGGCGGGATCGGGGCCAACGTCCTGACTTTC. It translates to CASTRGGIGANVLTF. The chain employs TRBV2 and TRBJ2-6, with D possibly being TRBD2 (6 bases). The germline V gene has CDR1 SNHLY and CDR2 FYNNEI. This CDR3 spans 15 amino acids. V shed 7 bases and J shed 4 bases, with 14 bases lying between them.

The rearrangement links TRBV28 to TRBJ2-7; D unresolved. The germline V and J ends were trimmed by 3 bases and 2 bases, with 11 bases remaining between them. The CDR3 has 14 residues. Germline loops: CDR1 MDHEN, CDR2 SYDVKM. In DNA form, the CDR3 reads TGTGCCAGCAGTTTTCGGTTGCCCACCTACGAGCAGTACTTC. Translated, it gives CASSFRLPTYEQYF.